The 8 T cell receptor beta chains below come from one sample, sequenced in a study of blood T cells in healthy people across ages. It was with a sample-barcoded 5' primer and a J-beta primer mix that a second PCR of roughly 7 to 12 cycles was run. TCRdb re-called the 5' RACE reads with MiXCR, one entry per CDR3 protein. The sample shows some 1.5 million distinct CDR3 sequences, about 42% of them seen only once. Input material: blood. The receptors stem from a woman aged 18-29 years in good health.

This chain connects TRBV5-1 to TRBJ2-5; 11 bases match TRBD2. The V gene end was trimmed by 2 bases and the J gene end by 3 bases; junction bases not matched to a gene: 3. This CDR3 is built from 15 residues. Looked up from germline, CDR1 is SGHRS and CDR2 is YFSETQ. CDR3 sequence (DNA): TGCGCCAGCAGCTTTAGCGGGAGGGCGGAAGAGACCCAGTACTTC. This gives the protein CASSFSGRAEETQYF.

This clonotype was observed a few times. This sequence joins TRBV12-3 or TRBV12-4 and TRBJ2-5; no reliable D call. The J call may be mistaken, given a closer DNA end match to TRBJ2-7. The CDR3 runs to 13 residues. CDR3 DNA sequence: TGTGCCAGCAGTTTAAATCTGGGGTACGAGCAGTACTTC. The encoded protein is CASSLNLGYEQYF.

The J gene is TRBJ2-1, the V gene TRBV28; 14 bases are shared with TRBD2. The CDR3 contains 19 residues. The V gene's germline CDR1 is MDHEN and CDR2 SYDVKM. Trimming cost V 6 bases and J 5 bases; bases outside gene matches: 15. This chain's CDR3 is CASSRPRGTSGSSHNEQFF. The CDR3 DNA sequence: TGTGCCAGCAGCAGACCTCGCGGGACTAGCGGGAGTTCTCACAATGAGCAGTTCTTC.

This clonotype was found once. The chain joins TRBV4-2 to TRBJ1-5; no reliable D call. V lost 1 base and J 4 bases, leaving 11 bases between the germline ends. The CDR3 is made up of 15 amino acids. Germline V lookup: CDR1 LGHNA, CDR2 YNFKEQ. Written as DNA, the CDR3 is TGTGCCAGCAGCCAAGCTGTATCCGGAAATCAGCCCCAGCATTTT. Translating it yields CASSQAVSGNQPQHF.

The rearrangement joins TRBV7-9 to TRBJ1-2, with D uncertain. CDR3 length: 14 amino acids. Trimming took off 2 bases at V and 10 bases at J, with 17 bases between the two ends. The germline V gene encodes CDR1 SEHNR and CDR2 FQNEAQ (reference sequence). The CDR3 loop is CASSLLRELNLYTF. The CDR3 DNA reads as TGTGCCAGCAGCTTACTTCGGGAGTTGAATCTCTACACCTTC.

This clonotype was observed a few times. The chain links TRBV4-1 to TRBJ1-5, with no clear D. There are 16 residues in the CDR3. Per germline, CDR1 MGHRA and CDR2 YSYEKL. Trimming pared 1 base from V and 0 bases from J, leaving 10 bases between. The CDR3 sequence: CASSQAGDTSNQPQHF. The DNA for the CDR3 is TGCGCCAGCAGCCAAGCTGGGGATACTAGCAATCAGCCCCAGCATTTT.

This chain links TRBV5-1 with TRBJ2-1, with D unclear. CDR1 is SGHRS, CDR2 YFSETQ, per germline. The CDR3 consists of 14 residues. The V and J ends lost 4 bases and 2 bases respectively, with 10 bases between them. CDR3 residues: CASSPHTTYNEQFF. The CDR3, as DNA: TGCGCCAGCAGCCCACACACTACCTACAATGAGCAGTTCTTC.

The rearrangement joins TRBV20-1 to TRBJ1-6; D might be TRBD1 (5 bases). The CDR3 spans 15 residues. Trimming stripped 0 bases from V and 9 bases from J, with 15 bases between. CDR1 DFQATT and CDR2 SNEGSKA come from the germline V gene (reference sequence). In DNA form, the CDR3 reads TGCAGTGCTAGAGACCGGGACCGGCGGGGTTCACCCCTCCACTTT. Its translation: CSARDRDRRGSPLHF.